Described below is a single T cell receptor beta chain sequence and its context. Antigen: not known. Deletions cut 7 bases from V and 0 bases from J, with 13 bases between. The CDR3 runs to 14 residues. Germline V gene data show CDR1 as SGHTA and CDR2 as FQGNSA. Using immunoSEQ multiplex PCR, the repertoire was profiled, and TCRdb retains in-frame clones only, with some absent. The data contain 30,000 to 40,000 clones, 90% to 95% of them singletons. The sample comes from a study of circulating and synovial CD4+ cells in juvenile arthritis. Overall study results and limits: Bulk blood CD4 repertoires were more diverse than these.

This clonotype was obtained from a human donor with juvenile idiopathic arthritis. This sequence joins TRBV7-2 and TRBJ2-7, with a tentative D call TRBD2 (6 bases). The sample was CD4+ T cells from blood. The chain's CDR3 is CASTFGGLSYEQYF. CDR3 nucleotide sequence: TGTGCCAGCACCTTTGGGGGACTCTCCTACGAGCAGTACTTC. The whole variable domain, remainder taken from reference TRBV7-2 and TRBJ2-7, is GAGVSQSPSNKVTEKGKDVELRCDPISGHTALYWYRQSLGQGLEFLIYFQGNSAPDKSGLPSDRFSAERTGGSVSTLTIQRTQQEDSAVYLCASTFGGLSYEQYFGPGTRLTVT.